This TCR beta chain was captured by sequencing in a study of blood T cell repertoires in COVID-19. Study background: Collection of acute and convalescent COVID-19 samples took place in the United States, Italy and Spain. In each case, the material was cDNA or gDNA derived from T cells, B-cell-depleted T cells, or PBMCs.

The repertoire was sequenced with immunoSEQ multiplex PCR; TCRdb's copy has only in-frame clones and lacks some. Of roughly 110,000 clones in the sample, 75% to 85% were seen once. Germline V gives CDR1 SGHNT, CDR2 YYREEE (reference sequence). Trimming stripped 0 bases from V and 4 bases from J, with 5 bases between. This CDR3 contains 13 residues. Seattle patients were enrolled during active infection and followed longitudinally. This clone was found a few times. The sequenced sample consisted of peripheral blood. The chain combines TRBV5-4 with TRBJ1-3, with D uncertain. The sequence derives from a man older than 75 with COVID-19, enrolled during active disease. CDR3 residues: CASSLAEGNTIYF. DNA of the CDR3: TGTGCCAGCAGCTTGGCGGAGGGAAACACCATATATTTT.